Presented here are 30 T cell receptor beta chains from one specimen sequenced in a study of TET2 disruption in CD19-targeted CAR T cells (dated by TCRdb to 2016 to 2019). These receptors' antigens are unknown. This specimen's treatment or condition label, per the study, means: autologous CTL019 cells: CD19 CAR with 4-1BB and CD3 zeta domains. Library method: the immunoSEQ multiplex PCR assay. TCRdb retrieved this table from immuneACCESS and kept in-frame rearrangements only. Not all clones are present; in checked studies, unresolved V genes account for under half, and no reason is known for the remainder. The sample's records list fewer than 30,000 clones. Less than 2% of the sample is in the top ten clones. The source was CD8- CAR+ T cells sorted from cultured blood T cells, collected for CD19 CAR T cell therapy. According to the study, the label for this sample's cell subset or site signals: CD8-negative CAR-positive T cells from the infusion product. The receptors were gathered from an older man with chronic lymphocytic leukemia.

A remark on this clone: The CDR3 goes on 3 residues after the read ends, and that part is filled in from the germline J gene. This sequence joins TRBV4-1 and TRBJ1-5, with a possible D match to TRBD1 (5 bases). Trimming removed 0 bases at V and 4 bases at J, with 10 bases between. The CDR3 sequence is 15 residues long. The V gene's germline CDR1 is MGHRA and CDR2 YSYEKL. The CDR3 here is CASSQDGAQNQPQHF. The covered CDR3 bases are TGCGCCAGCAGCCAAGATGGGGCGCAGAATCAGCCC.

A remark on this clone: The CDR3 end falls 3 residues outside the read, so it is completed with the germline J gene. This chain uses TRBV7-2 with TRBJ2-4, with 8 bases lining up with TRBD2. The CDR3 has 15 amino acids. Germline CDR1 SGHTA, CDR2 FQGNSA. Partial CDR3 DNA: TGTGCCAGCAGCCCCCGGGGGGGCGTACGGGAGACT. It translates to CASSPRGGVRET. The full CDR3 is CASSPRGGVRETQYF.

As regards this clone: The CDR3 extends 3 residues past the end of the read, so its final part is completed from the germline J gene. The chain has TRBV5-1 and TRBJ1-4, with TRBD1 as a possible D gene (5 bases). Trimming took 5 bases from V and 4 from J, leaving 12 bases between them. The CDR3 loop spans 14 amino acids. CDR1 is SGHRS, CDR2 YFSETQ, per germline. The covered CDR3 bases are TGCGCCAGCAGTCTGGGGCCAGTTAATGAAAAA. Protein: CASSLGPVNEK. The CDR3 reads in full as CASSLGPVNEKLFF.

As regards this clone: The DNA ends 3 residues before the CDR3 does, and the rest of the CDR3 is filled in from the germline J gene. The V and J genes are TRBV20-1 and TRBJ2-7; 7 bases are shared with TRBD2. Trimming cost V 3 bases and J 4 bases; bases outside gene matches: 12. The CDR3 contains 15 residues. Germline CDR1 DFQATT, CDR2 SNEGSKA (reference sequence). The CDR3 protein is CSASQTGLVSYEQYF. CDR3 bases read: TGCAGTGCTAGTCAAACAGGACTAGTCTCGTACGAG.

A remark on this clone: The junction departs from germline at one end; a sequencing error may be responsible. The read terminates 3 residues ahead of where the CDR3 ends, so the germline J gene completes it. Other DNA sequences in this specimen translate into the identical CDR3. J is TRBJ1-3 and V is TRBV5-1; 10 bases align to TRBD1. CDR3 length equals 16 residues. Germline V gene sequence: CDR1 SGHRS, CDR2 YFSETQ. CDR3 residues: CASSLGATGGLDTIYF. The sequenced CDR3 bases are TGCGCCAGCAGCTTGGGAGCGACAGGGGGCCTGGACACT. Full variable domain (rest looked up from reference TRBV5-1 and TRBJ1-3): KAGVTQTPRYLIKTRGQQVTLSCSPISGHRSVSWYQQTPGQGLQFLFEYFSETQRNKGNFPGRFSGRQFSNSRSEMNVSTLELGDSALYLCASSLGATGGLDTIYFGEGSWLTVV.

The CDR3 region is CASRVGRNEQFF. CDR3 DNA (partial): TGTGCCAGCAGAGTGGGCCGCAATGAG. The chain uses TRBV28 and TRBJ2-1; D unresolved. The read finishes 3 residues shy of the CDR3 end, and the germline J gene is used to complete it. From germline, CDR1 is MDHEN and CDR2 SYDVKM. The CDR3 has 12 residues. V lost 6 bases and J 6 bases, leaving 9 bases between the germline ends. The entire variable domain, with the rest obtained from reference TRBV28 and TRBJ2-1, is as follows: DVKVTQSSRYLVKRTGEKVFLECVQDMDHENMFWYRQDPGLGLRLIYFSYDVKMKEKGDIPEGYSVSREKKERFSLILESASTNQTSMYLCASRVGRNEQFFGPGTRLTVL.

With regard to this clone: The CDR3 end is not reached by the read, which stops 3 residues before it; the germline J gene fills it in. The V gene is TRBV20-1, the J gene TRBJ2-7; D may be TRBD2 (6 bases). The CDR3 is 14 amino acids. The V and J ends lost 3 bases and 2 bases respectively, with 14 bases between them. Germline V gene lookup returns CDR1 DFQATT and CDR2 SNEGSKA (reference sequence). CDR3 DNA, as far as it was read: TGCAGTGCTAGCCCTAGCGATGGCACCTACGAG. Translating it yields CSASPSDGTYE. The full CDR3 protein reads CSASPSDGTYEQYF.

As regards this clone: The sequence runs out 3 residues before the end of the CDR3; the remainder is reconstructed from the germline J gene. The chain is built from TRBV5-1 and TRBJ1-4; 9 nucleotides align to TRBD1. CDR1 is SGHRS and CDR2 is YFSETQ in the germline V gene. J lost 7 bases, V lost 3 bases, and 7 bases had no gene match. The CDR3 is 15 residues long. This CDR3 is CASSSRTGEGEKLFF. Partial CDR3 DNA: TGCGCCAGCAGCTCCCGGACAGGGGAAGGTGAAAAA.

In regard to this clone: Sequencing ends 3 residues short of the CDR3 end; the germline J gene provides the rest. The chain is built from TRBV9 and TRBJ1-2; D gene unclear. The CDR3 has 11 residues. The germline V and J ends were trimmed by 3 bases and 5 bases, with 5 bases remaining between them. CDR1 is SGDLS and CDR2 is YYNGEE in the germline V gene. CDR3 in amino acids: CASSALYGYTF. Partial CDR3 DNA: TGTGCCAGCAGCGCCCTTTATGGC.

Regarding this clone: The DNA ends 3 residues before the CDR3 does, and the rest of the CDR3 is filled in from the germline J gene. V is TRBV6-1 and J is TRBJ2-2; possible D gene TRBD2, 6 bases. V lost 2 bases, J lost 4 bases, and 14 bases lay in between. There are 16 residues in the CDR3. CDR1 is MNHNS and CDR2 is SASEGT in the germline V gene. The sequenced CDR3 bases are TGTGCCAGCAGTGAATATGGGGGGTATGGCACCGGGGAG. It yields the protein CASSEYGGYGTGE. The CDR3 as a whole reads CASSEYGGYGTGELFF.

Turning to this clone: The read gets to within 3 residues of the CDR3 end, and the germline J gene fills in the rest. The rearrangement joins TRBV12-3 or TRBV12-4 to TRBJ1-1; 12 bases map to TRBD1. CDR3 length: 17 amino acids. The trim removed 5 bases at V and 0 bases at J, leaving 7 bases unmatched. CDR3 DNA (partial): TGTGCCAGCAGTCTGGGACAGGGGGCTGTAATGAACACTGAA. Its protein product is CASSLGQGAVMNTE. The full-length CDR3 reads as CASSLGQGAVMNTEAFF.

The CDR3 region is CSVEDVGGGTRDPQYF. The part of the CDR3 DNA that was read is TGCAGCGTTGAGGACGTAGGGGGTGGGACACGGGACCCG. The rearrangement links TRBV29-1 to TRBJ2-3; possible D gene TRBD1, 6 bases. The observed sequence ends 3 residues before the CDR3 terminus, with the missing tail filled in from the germline J gene. Germline loops: CDR1 SQVTM, CDR2 ANQGSEA. The CDR3 contains 16 residues.

On this clone itself: The read falls 3 residues short of the CDR3 end, and the missing part is taken from the germline J gene. Other DNA variants within this sample encode the same CDR3. This chain links TRBV6-4 with TRBJ2-1; 9 bases agree with TRBD2. The CDR3 length is 13 residues. The V gene's germline CDR1 is MRHNA and CDR2 SNTAGT. The trim removed 5 bases at V and 9 bases at J, leaving 5 bases unmatched. The DNA read from the CDR3 is TGTGCCAGCAGTCCGACTAGCGGAAGTGAG. It specifies CASSPTSGSE. Given in full, the CDR3 is CASSPTSGSEQFF.

A note on this clone: A junction end diverges from the germline sequence, so it may reflect a read error. Read data end 3 residues before the CDR3 end; the end is taken from the germline J gene. The same CDR3 also results from other DNA sequences found in this sample. This chain links TRBV4-1 with TRBJ1-3; TRBD1 aligns across 7 bases. This CDR3 spans 16 amino acids. Germline assignment: CDR1 MGHRA and CDR2 YSYEKL. The part of the CDR3 DNA that was read is TGCGCCAGCAGCCCTGGACAGGCAGTCTCTGGAAACACT. It is translated as CASSPGQAVSGNT. The CDR3 as a whole reads CASSPGQAVSGNTIYF.

With regard to this clone: Sequencing ends 3 residues short of the CDR3 end; the germline J gene provides the rest. This chain joins TRBV18 and TRBJ2-3, with 9 bases identical to TRBD1. CDR3 length: 17 amino acids. The germline V gene encodes CDR1 KGHSH and CDR2 LQKENI. The trim removed 5 bases at V and 1 base at J, leaving 10 bases unmatched. Partial CDR3 DNA: TGTGCCAGCTCAGCCCTGGGACAGGGCGCGGGCACAGATACG. This codes for CASSALGQGAGTDT. Given in full, the CDR3 is CASSALGQGAGTDTQYF.

As concerns this clone: The CDR3 goes on 3 residues after the read ends, and that part is filled in from the germline J gene. The V gene is TRBV5-1, the J gene TRBJ1-1; no definite D call. Trimming pared 4 bases from V and 1 base from J, leaving 14 bases between. Germline CDR1 is SGHRS and CDR2 is YFSETQ. The CDR3 is 15 residues long. The CDR3 DNA, read in part, is TGCGCCAGCAGCCGAGGTCAGGCGGGGAACACTGAA. As protein: CASSRGQAGNTE. In full, the CDR3 reads CASSRGQAGNTEAFF. Variable domain in full (rest from reference TRBV5-1 and TRBJ1-1): KAGVTQTPRYLIKTRGQQVTLSCSPISGHRSVSWYQQTPGQGLQFLFEYFSETQRNKGNFPGRFSGRQFSNSRSEMNVSTLELGDSALYLCASSRGQAGNTEAFFGQGTRLTVV.

In regard to this clone: The CDR3 end falls 3 residues outside the read, so it is completed with the germline J gene. This sequence joins TRBV7-2 and TRBJ2-4; 15 bases align to TRBD2. This CDR3 comprises 14 residues. Germline V gene sequence: CDR1 SGHTA, CDR2 FQGNSA. The chain's CDR3 is CASSPPGLAGGQYF. Incomplete CDR3 DNA: TGTGCCAGCAGCCCGCCGGGACTAGCGGGGGGT.

Points on this clone: Coverage ceases 3 residues before the CDR3 finishes, and the germline J gene fills in the end. J is TRBJ1-2 and V is TRBV20-1; 9 bases fit TRBD1. From germline, CDR1 is DFQATT and CDR2 SNEGSKA (reference sequence). The CDR3 runs to 14 residues. The part of the CDR3 DNA that was read is TGCAGTGCTTACCCACAGGGGGCCCAACGACCC. It codes for CSAYPQGAQRP. The CDR3 reads in full as CSAYPQGAQRPYTF.

Of note for this clone: The read ends 3 residues early relative to the CDR3; the germline J gene fills the gap. The identical CDR3 is also encoded by other nucleotide sequences in the sample. The chain joins TRBV6-1 to TRBJ1-1; 9 bases match TRBD1. The CDR3 is made up of 16 amino acids. Germline V gene data show CDR1 as MNHNS and CDR2 as SASEGT. The sequenced CDR3 bases are TGTGCCAGCAGTGAAGCGCTTCGGACAGGGGATGGGACA. Protein: CASSEALRTGDGT. The CDR3 as a whole reads CASSEALRTGDGTAFF.

As concerns this clone: The CDR3 end is not reached by the read, which stops 3 residues before it; the germline J gene fills it in. The rearrangement joins TRBV18 to TRBJ1-2; a possible D gene is TRBD1 (5 bases). Germline assignment: CDR1 KGHSH and CDR2 LQKENI. Trimming stripped 0 bases from V and 4 bases from J, with 15 bases between. There are 16 residues in the CDR3. CDR3 sequence reads: CASSPPLWQGSYGYTF. The CDR3 DNA, read in part, is TGTGCCAGCTCACCACCGCTGTGGCAGGGAAGCTATGGC. The full variable domain, in which reference TRBV18 and TRBJ1-2 provide the parts outside the CDR3, is NAGVMQNPRHLVRRRGQEARLRCSPMKGHSHVYWYRQLPEEGLKFMVYLQKENIIDESGMPKERFSAEFPKEGPSILRIQQVVRGDSAAYFCASSPPLWQGSYGYTFGSGTRLTVV.

As regards this clone: One end of the junction is discordant with germline, which a read error may explain. The read falls 3 residues short of the CDR3 end, and the missing part is taken from the germline J gene. Within the sample, other DNA sequences also encode this same CDR3. The chain has TRBV2 and TRBJ1-2, with TRBD1 as a possible D gene (5 bases). There are 14 residues in the CDR3. The germline CDR1 and CDR2 sequences are SNHLY and FYNNEI. CDR3 loop: CASSTPDTLYGYTF. The CDR3 bases that were read are TGTGCCAGCAGTACCCCGGACACCCTCTATGGT.

Worth noting for this clone: The read ends 3 residues early relative to the CDR3; the germline J gene fills the gap. V usage is TRBV18 and J usage is TRBJ2-3, with 8 bases lining up with TRBD1. This CDR3 spans 12 amino acids. CDR1 and CDR2 (germline): KGHSH, LQKENI. Incomplete CDR3 DNA: TGTGCCAGCTCGCTCGACAGGGGAACG. Amino acids: CASSLDRGT. The whole CDR3 protein reads CASSLDRGTQYF.

Details on this clone: The observed sequence ends 3 residues before the CDR3 terminus, with the missing tail filled in from the germline J gene. The chain joins TRBV5-4 to TRBJ1-1; 7 bases align to TRBD1. Germline values: CDR1 SGHNT, CDR2 YYREEE (reference sequence). V shed 4 bases and J 6 bases; nucleotides not matched to a gene: 9. CDR3 length: 14 residues. The CDR3: CASSRYGTVPEAFF. The CDR3 DNA, read in part, is TGTGCCAGCAGCCGGTACGGGACAGTTCCTGAA.

As concerns this clone: Read coverage stops 3 residues before the CDR3 terminus; the germline J gene supplies the remainder. The chain couples TRBV2 to TRBJ2-7; unclear D gene. Deletions cut 4 bases from V and 2 bases from J, with 9 bases between. The germline gives CDR1 SNHLY, CDR2 FYNNEI. The CDR3 contains 13 residues. The part of the CDR3 DNA that was read is TGTGCCAGCAGTGCAGGTCATCCCTACGAG. Protein: CASSAGHPYE. The whole CDR3 is CASSAGHPYEQYF.

On this clone itself: The sequenced fragment ends 3 residues before the CDR3 boundary, so the rest is inferred from the germline J gene. This chain links TRBV5-4 with TRBJ2-3; a possible D gene is TRBD2 (6 bases). Germline V gene lookup returns CDR1 SGHNT and CDR2 YYREEE (reference sequence). The CDR3 runs to 15 residues. V shed 1 base and J shed 0 bases, with 9 bases lying between them. The CDR3 protein is CASSLSAGSTDTQYF. The sequenced part of the CDR3 DNA is TGTGCCAGCAGCTTGTCTGCGGGGAGCACAGATACG.

Comments on this clone: Coverage ceases 3 residues before the CDR3 finishes, and the germline J gene fills in the end. This chain links TRBV18 with TRBJ1-2; D is ambiguous. The CDR3 is 13 amino acids. Germline V CDR1 and CDR2: KGHSH, LQKENI. The covered CDR3 bases are TGTGCCAGCTCCCTGGCGGAGAGGAACGGC. Residues: CASSLAERNG. The whole CDR3 sequence is CASSLAERNGYTF.

Points on this clone: The CDR3 goes on 3 residues after the read ends, and that part is filled in from the germline J gene. The chain joins TRBV5-1 to TRBJ2-3, with 8 bases fitting TRBD2. Per germline, CDR1 SGHRS and CDR2 YFSETQ. The CDR3 is made up of 17 amino acids. V lost 3 bases, J lost 6 bases, and 15 bases stayed unmatched. The CDR3 bases that were read are TGCGCCAGCAGCTCACTGGGTTCGGGGGGGCAGAGGGATACG. As protein: CASSSLGSGGQRDT. The full CDR3 sequence reads CASSSLGSGGQRDTQYF.

A word on this clone: The read ends 3 residues early relative to the CDR3; the germline J gene fills the gap. V gene TRBV10-3 combines with J gene TRBJ1-5, with 7 nucleotides matching TRBD1. J was trimmed by 6 bases and V by 2 bases; bases with no gene match: 7. The CDR3 contains 15 residues. In germline, CDR1 is ENHRY, CDR2 SYGVKD. Incomplete CDR3 DNA: TGTGCCATCAGTGAGATGAGGGGGCAGAGTCAGCCC. Amino acids: CAISEMRGQSQP. The whole CDR3 protein is CAISEMRGQSQPQHF.

The CDR3 loop reads CASSLTGGANYGYTF. Incomplete CDR3 DNA: TGCGCCAGCAGCTTGACAGGGGGGGCTAACTATGGC. The gene calls are TRBV5-1 and TRBJ1-2, with 8 positions matching TRBD1. From the germline J gene comes the end of the CDR3, since the read stops 3 residues before it. Germline assignment: CDR1 SGHRS and CDR2 YFSETQ. J lost 0 bases, V lost 1 base, and 2 bases had no gene match. This CDR3 is built from 15 residues. Supplemented by reference TRBV5-1 and TRBJ1-2, the full variable domain reads KAGVTQTPRYLIKTRGQQVTLSCSPISGHRSVSWYQQTPGQGLQFLFEYFSETQRNKGNFPGRFSGRQFSNSRSEMNVSTLELGDSALYLCASSLTGGANYGYTFGSGTRLTVV.

For this clone: The junction departs from the called germline gene at one end, perhaps through a read error. With the read ending 3 residues before the CDR3 end, the germline J gene is used to fill in that end. Within the sample, other DNA sequences also encode this same CDR3. The chain combines TRBV2 with TRBJ1-3; 7 bases are shared with TRBD1. Germline V lookup: CDR1 SNHLY, CDR2 FYNNEI. This CDR3 is 13 amino acids long. The sequenced CDR3 bases are TGTGCCAGCAACAGGGGTCCTGGAAACACT. It specifies CASNRGPGNT. The complete CDR3 protein is CASNRGPGNTIYF.